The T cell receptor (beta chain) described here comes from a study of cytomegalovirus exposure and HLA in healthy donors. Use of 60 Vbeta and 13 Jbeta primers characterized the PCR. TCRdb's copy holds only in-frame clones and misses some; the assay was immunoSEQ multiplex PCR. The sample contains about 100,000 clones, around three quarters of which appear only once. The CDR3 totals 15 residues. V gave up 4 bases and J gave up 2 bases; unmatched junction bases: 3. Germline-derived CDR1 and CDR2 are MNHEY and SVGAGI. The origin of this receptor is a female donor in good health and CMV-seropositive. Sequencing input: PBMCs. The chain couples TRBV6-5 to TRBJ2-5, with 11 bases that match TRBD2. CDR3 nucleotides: TGTGCCAGCAGTTTACTAGCGGGAGCGCAAGAGACCCAGTACTTC. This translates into CASSLLAGAQETQYF.